Below, 9 T cell receptor beta chains from the same sample are listed, as sequenced in a study of identical twins. In TCRdb, the 5' RACE reads were re-called with MiXCR into one record per CDR3 protein. The sample lists over 500,000 distinct CDR3 sequences, approximately 22% seen once, with around 0.9% in the top ten. This sample also appeared in a second study, on T cells expressing NK-cell markers.

The sample taken for sequencing was CD4+ T cells sorted from blood. These receptor sequences come from a young woman in good health.

The CDR3 reads CASSLGIPNEKLFF. CDR3 nucleotide sequence: TGCGCCAGCAGCTTGGGGATTCCTAATGAAAAACTGTTTTTT. The chain couples TRBV5-1 to TRBJ1-4; no reliable D call. Germline V gene sequence: CDR1 SGHRS, CDR2 YFSETQ. The CDR3 has 14 amino acids. V gave up 0 bases and J gave up 3 bases, with 6 bases separating them. Together with reference TRBV5-1 and TRBJ1-4, the CDR3 gives the full variable domain: KAGVTQTPRYLIKTRGQQVTLSCSPISGHRSVSWYQQTPGQGLQFLFEYFSETQRNKGNFPGRFSGRQFSNSRSEMNVSTLELGDSALYLCASSLGIPNEKLFFGSGTQLSVL.

The V call is TRBV20-1, the J call TRBJ2-1; D may be TRBD2 (5 bases). The V gene lost 4 bases and the J gene lost 0 bases, with 10 bases spanning the gap. This CDR3 is built from 14 residues. Germline CDR1 reads DFQATT; CDR2 reads SNEGSKA (reference sequence). The CDR3 protein is CSANPGNSYNEQFF. CDR3 sequence (DNA): TGCAGTGCTAACCCGGGGAACTCCTACAATGAGCAGTTCTTC.

The chain carries TRBV20-1 and TRBJ1-2; D gene ambiguous. Trimming took off 1 base at V and 6 bases at J, with 12 bases between the two ends. The CDR3 runs 13 residues. CDR1 and CDR2 from the germline V gene are DFQATT and SNEGSKA (reference sequence). The CDR3 sequence: CSARGRGDDGYTF. The CDR3, as DNA: TGCAGTGCTAGAGGTAGAGGCGACGATGGCTACACCTTC.

This clonotype was observed a handful of times. The chain has TRBV12-3 or TRBV12-4 and TRBJ1-2; D perhaps matches TRBD1 (6 bases). The V and J ends lost 6 bases and 4 bases respectively, with 12 bases between them. CDR3 length equals 13 residues. The CDR3: CASSYGQFYGYTF. The CDR3 region has the DNA TGTGCCAGCAGCTATGGACAGTTCTATGGCTACACCTTC.

This chain connects TRBV11-3 to TRBJ2-7; tentative D call: TRBD2 (6 bases). Germline loops: CDR1 SGHNT, CDR2 YENEEA. The germline V and J ends were trimmed by 1 base and 4 bases, with 11 bases remaining between them. This CDR3 is 14 amino acids long. CDR3 amino acids: CASSLVSGEYEQYF. CDR3 bases: TGTGCCAGCAGCTTAGTTAGCGGAGAGTACGAGCAGTACTTC.

This chain connects TRBV7-8 to TRBJ2-1, with D maybe TRBD2 (5 bases). The germline V and J ends were trimmed by 6 bases and 1 base, with 13 bases remaining between them. Germline V lookup: CDR1 SGHVS, CDR2 FQNEAQ. This CDR3 region has 15 residues. The CDR3 loop reads CASSRSGLSYNEQFF. The CDR3, as DNA: TGTGCCAGCAGTCGCAGCGGTCTATCCTACAATGAGCAGTTCTTC.

The CDR3 loop is CSARDGTSGTQYF. The CDR3 DNA reads as TGCAGTGCTAGAGACGGGACTAGCGGGACCCAGTACTTC. This chain connects TRBV20-1 to TRBJ2-5; 11 bases align to TRBD2. The V gene's germline CDR1 is DFQATT and CDR2 SNEGSKA (reference sequence). Trimming removed 0 bases from V and 7 bases from J; junction bases left unmatched: 1. The CDR3 consists of 13 residues.

The chain carries TRBV29-1 and TRBJ1-5, with a weak D call TRBD1 (5 bases). The CDR3 runs 13 residues. Germline V gene lookup returns CDR1 SQVTM and CDR2 ANQGSEA. The germline V and J ends were trimmed by 4 bases and 3 bases, with 10 bases remaining between them. The CDR3 sequence: CSVGGVTNQPQHF. CDR3 DNA sequence: TGCAGCGTTGGAGGGGTAACCAATCAGCCCCAGCATTTT. The whole variable domain, filled in from reference TRBV29-1 and TRBJ1-5, reads SAVISQKPSRDICQRGTSLTIQCQVDSQVTMMFWYRQQPGQSLTLIATANQGSEATYESGFVIDKFPISRPNLTFSTLTVSNMSPEDSSIYLCSVGGVTNQPQHFGDGTRLSIL.

This rearrangement joins TRBV5-1 to TRBJ2-5, with no clear D. The CDR3 is 13 residues long. CDR1 is SGHRS, CDR2 YFSETQ, per germline. The V and J ends lost 0 bases and 0 bases respectively, with 3 bases between them. CDR3 in amino acids: CASSLDHQETQYF. The CDR3 DNA is TGCGCCAGCAGCTTGGACCACCAAGAGACCCAGTACTTC. The full variable domain, in which reference TRBV5-1 and TRBJ2-5 provide the parts outside the CDR3, is KAGVTQTPRYLIKTRGQQVTLSCSPISGHRSVSWYQQTPGQGLQFLFEYFSETQRNKGNFPGRFSGRQFSNSRSEMNVSTLELGDSALYLCASSLDHQETQYFGPGTRLLVL.